The next 18 T cell receptor beta chains were all read from a single sample in a study of vaccination effects on CD4 cells after COVID-19. Their cognate antigens are unknown. Here immunoSEQ multiplex PCR was the method, and the copy in TCRdb shows in-frame clones only, minus some. The repertoire consists of approximately 74,000 clones, with approximately 73% occurring once and the leading ten covering about 2.3%. With 10 days of culture completed, CD4+ T cells were isolated. As their vaccination, participants received two doses of either BNT162b2 or mRNA-1273. The sequenced sample was CD4+ T cells from PBMCs cultured without peptide, obtained after COVID-19 vaccination. The receptors stem from a human donor who received a COVID-19 vaccine.

The rearrangement joins TRBV4-2 to TRBJ1-2, with D possibly matching TRBD1 (5 bases). The CDR3 runs 15 residues. Looked up from germline, CDR1 is LGHNA and CDR2 is YNFKEQ. Between the trimmed V and J ends, which lost 0 bases and 4 bases, there was a span of 12 bases. The CDR3 sequence is CASSQDSGTGYGYTF. DNA of the CDR3: TGTGCCAGCAGCCAAGATTCCGGGACCGGCTATGGCTACACCTTC.

The chain employs TRBV5-1 and TRBJ2-5; TRBD1 or TRBD2 may be the D gene (6 bases each). The germline V and J ends were trimmed by 6 bases and 5 bases, with 17 bases remaining between them. CDR1 is SGHRS, CDR2 YFSETQ, per germline. This CDR3 is built from 14 residues. This CDR3 is CASIEAGGGETQYF. In DNA form, the CDR3 reads TGCGCCAGCATAGAGGCCGGGGGCGGGGAGACCCAGTACTTC. Drawing the rest from reference TRBV5-1 and TRBJ2-5, the complete variable domain is KAGVTQTPRYLIKTRGQQVTLSCSPISGHRSVSWYQQTPGQGLQFLFEYFSETQRNKGNFPGRFSGRQFSNSRSEMNVSTLELGDSALYLCASIEAGGGETQYFGPGTRLLVL.

V and J are TRBV6-5 and TRBJ1-2, with a possible D match to TRBD1 (5 bases). The CDR3 is made up of 12 amino acids. Per the germline V gene, CDR1 is MNHEY and CDR2 is SVGAGI. Trimming left V 6 bases short and J 8 bases short, with 13 bases between. The CDR3 protein is CASRLGHRGYTF. CDR3 sequence (DNA): TGTGCCAGCAGACTCGGACACCGGGGCTACACCTTC.

This sequence joins TRBV18 and TRBJ1-6, with 9 bases fitting TRBD1. V shed 1 base and J 8 bases; nucleotides not matched to a gene: 6. The germline gives CDR1 KGHSH, CDR2 LQKENI. The CDR3 sequence is 16 residues long. CDR3 bases: TGTGCCAGCTCACCACGGATGACAGGGGGGGATTCACCCCTCCACTTT. This translates into CASSPRMTGGDSPLHF.

The gene calls are TRBV20-1 and TRBJ2-5; D gene unclear. Germline CDR1 and CDR2: DFQATT and SNEGSKA (reference sequence). The CDR3 loop spans 11 amino acids. The V end was cut by 3 bases, the J end by 2 bases, with 4 bases between. In DNA form, the CDR3 reads TGCAGTGCTAGGGGACAAGAGACCCAGTACTTC. Encoded protein: CSARGQETQYF.

The chain links TRBV6-5 to TRBJ2-7, with D possibly TRBD2 on 5 matching bases. Germline-derived CDR1 and CDR2 are MNHEY and SVGAGI. V was pared by 6 bases and J by 1 base, with 13 bases between. The CDR3 runs to 14 residues. Here the CDR3 reads CASSYNPGSYEQYV. The CDR3 DNA reads as TGTGCCAGCAGCTACAACCCGGGGTCCTACGAGCAGTACGTC.

J is TRBJ1-2 and V is TRBV28, with D hard to call. The germline V gene encodes CDR1 MDHEN and CDR2 SYDVKM. The CDR3 loop spans 13 amino acids. Trimming stripped 7 bases from V and 4 bases from J, with 13 bases between. The CDR3 region has the DNA TGTGCCAGCACGGTGGGCCAGCTCTATGGCTACACCTTC. Protein: CASTVGQLYGYTF.

This chain links TRBV2 with TRBJ2-3, with D perhaps assigned TRBD1 or TRBD2 (6 bases each). Germline lookup yields CDR1 SNHLY and CDR2 FYNNEI. The CDR3 is made up of 14 amino acids. V was shortened by 4 bases and J by 4 bases, with 12 bases between the two germline ends. CDR3 loop: CASSVGGGPDTQYF. The CDR3 coding sequence is TGTGCCAGCAGTGTCGGAGGGGGGCCAGATACGCAGTATTTT.

This clone was counted only a few times. V usage is TRBV3-1 (or the pseudogene TRBV3-2) and J usage is TRBJ2-3; 9 positions agree with TRBD2. Germline V gene lookup returns CDR1 LGHDT and CDR2 YNNKEL (reference sequence). Unmatched junction bases numbered 4, after V lost 5 bases and J lost 7 bases. The CDR3 runs to 13 residues. The chain's CDR3 is CASSWGLAHTQYF. The DNA of the CDR3 is TGTGCCAGCAGCTGGGGACTAGCCCATACGCAGTATTTT.

This clone was picked up a small number of times. This sequence joins TRBV11-2 and TRBJ1-1; TRBD1 might be the D (5 bases). Trimming removed 6 bases at V and 1 base at J, with 18 bases between. This CDR3 is 16 amino acids long. Germline loops: CDR1 SGHAT, CDR2 FQNNGV. The CDR3, as DNA: TGTGCCAGCAGTTCTTTTCCAGGGTTTGGGAACACTGAAGCTTTCTTT. Translating gives CASSSFPGFGNTEAFF.

A single count supports this clone. This chain links TRBV3-1 (or the pseudogene TRBV3-2) with TRBJ2-6, with D unresolved. The CDR3 spans 17 residues. The V and J ends lost 0 bases and 0 bases respectively, with 9 bases between them. CDR1 is LGHDT and CDR2 is YNNKEL in the germline V gene (reference sequence). CDR3 DNA sequence: TGTGCCAGCAGCCAAGATCGTCCCGGCTCTGGGGCCAACGTCCTGACTTTC. This sequence encodes CASSQDRPGSGANVLTF.

The chain uses TRBV9 and TRBJ1-2, with TRBD1 identical over 9 bases. The CDR3 is 15 amino acids. V was pared by 3 bases and J by 4 bases, with 7 bases of the junction left unmatched. CDR1 SGDLS and CDR2 YYNGEE come from the germline V gene. The CDR3 nucleotides read TGTGCCAGCAGCGGAGAGGACAGGGGCTTCTATGGCTACACCTTC. Translation: CASSGEDRGFYGYTF.

This clone was seen only once. The V and J genes are TRBV18 and TRBJ2-5; a possible D gene is TRBD1 (5 bases). The CDR3 has 12 residues. Trimming stripped 2 bases from V and 4 bases from J, with 5 bases between. CDR1 and CDR2 from the germline V gene are KGHSH and LQKENI. Written as DNA, the CDR3 is TGTGCCAGCTCACCAGACAGAGAGACCCAGTACTTC. Its translation is CASSPDRETQYF.

V usage is TRBV5-1 and J usage is TRBJ2-1; TRBD1 matches at 7 bases. Germline assignment: CDR1 SGHRS and CDR2 YFSETQ. The J segment lost 4 bases and the V segment lost 4 bases, leaving 5 bases of the junction unmatched. The CDR3 runs 14 residues. The CDR3 nucleotides read TGCGCCAGCAGCCCAGGGGGATCGTACAATGAGCAGTTCTTC. It encodes CASSPGGSYNEQFF.

The chain employs TRBV12-3 or TRBV12-4 and TRBJ1-1; D call uncertain. The CDR3 contains 13 residues. V lost 2 bases and J 4 bases, leaving 8 bases between the germline ends. The CDR3 protein is CASSLRRSTEAFF. CDR3 DNA sequence: TGTGCCAGCAGTTTACGGCGGAGCACTGAAGCTTTCTTT.

This clone occurred once. The chain joins TRBV6-2 or TRBV6-3 to TRBJ1-2, with D possibly TRBD1 on 5 matching bases. The CDR3 totals 12 residues. The germline V gene has CDR1 MNHEY and CDR2 SVGEGT. Trimming took 3 bases from V and 6 from J, leaving 8 bases between them. The CDR3 DNA sequence: TGTGCCAGCAGTTATTGGGGCGATGGCTACACCTTC. Residues: CASSYWGDGYTF.

The genes are TRBV2 and TRBJ2-5; D might be TRBD1 (6 bases). Germline CDR1 and CDR2: SNHLY and FYNNEI. V was cut by 2 bases and J by 6 bases, with 13 bases left in between. The CDR3 contains 14 residues. The CDR3 region has the DNA TGTGCCAGCAGTGAATCTAGGGGGATTCAGACCCAGTACTTC. This translates into CASSESRGIQTQYF.

The chain links TRBV28 to TRBJ1-3; no clear D gene. Trimming cost V 0 bases and J 0 bases, with 9 bases left between them. CDR3 size: 16 residues. Per the germline V gene, CDR1 is MDHEN and CDR2 is SYDVKM. The CDR3 bases are TGTGCCAGCAGTTTATGGGCCGGAAGCTCTGGAAACACCATATATTTT. Its translation is CASSLWAGSSGNTIYF.